The 30 T cell receptor beta chains below all came from one sample that was sequenced in a study of vaccination effects on CD4 cells after COVID-19 (dated by TCRdb to 2022 to 2024). After approximately 11 days of culture, CD4+ T cells were isolated with the EasySep CD4+ T cell isolation kit. PCR-confirmed SARS-CoV-2 infection had occurred in convalescent patients between March and December 2020, before the Alpha, Beta and Delta variants emerged in the United States. Each participant received two doses of an mRNA SARS-CoV-2 vaccine, either BNT162b2 or mRNA-1273. Their target antigens are unknown. The library came from the immunoSEQ multiplex PCR assay. TCRdb took over this immuneACCESS table, retaining in-frame rearrangements with V and J assigned. Such tables are incomplete; in checked studies, under half of the missing clones stem from an unresolved V gene, and the remainder is unexplained. The sample profile shows roughly 30,000 clones; about three quarters of them were found once. 5% to 7.5% of the sample is taken by the ten largest.

The sequencing here drew on CD4+ T cells from PBMCs cultured without peptide, taken after COVID-19 vaccination. These receptors all come from a human donor who had a prior SARS-CoV-2 infection.

The chain is built from TRBV24-1 and TRBJ1-1, with a possible D match to TRBD1 (6 bases). CDR1 is KGHDR and CDR2 is SFDVKD in the germline V gene. Trimming took 2 bases from V and 5 from J, leaving 14 bases between them. CDR3 length: 15 residues. This chain's CDR3 is CATSDSRGGWTEAFF. In DNA form, the CDR3 reads TGTGCCACCAGTGATTCTAGGGGGGGGTGGACTGAAGCTTTCTTT.

V and J are TRBV7-9 and TRBJ1-1; TRBD1 is a possible D gene (5 bases). Germline CDR1 SEHNR, CDR2 FQNEAQ (reference sequence). Trimming left V 1 base short and J 11 bases short, with 14 bases between. The CDR3 length is 13 residues. CDR3 in amino acids: CASSLVGEVNAFF. The CDR3 bases are TGTGCCAGCAGCTTAGTAGGGGAAGTGAACGCTTTCTTT.

This chain uses TRBV11-2 with TRBJ1-1, with 7 bases identical to TRBD1. Germline V gene data show CDR1 as SGHAT and CDR2 as FQNNGV. This CDR3 is built from 16 residues. The junction had 8 bases not matched to a gene; V was cut back by 4 bases and J by 0 bases. The CDR3 bases are TGTGCCAGCAGCTCGGCGACAGGGATTGTGAACACTGAAGCTTTCTTT. Residues: CASSSATGIVNTEAFF.

CDR3 in amino acids: CASSPTRWGEGGTDTQYF. CDR3 DNA sequence: TGTGCCAGCAGCCCTACCCGTTGGGGGGAGGGGGGCACAGATACGCAGTATTTT. V is TRBV27 and J is TRBJ2-3; D perhaps matches TRBD2 (7 bases). The V gene's germline CDR1 is MNHEY and CDR2 SMNVEV (reference sequence). The ends were cut back, 6 bases at V and 1 base at J, with 23 bases in the middle. The CDR3 runs 18 residues.

The J gene is TRBJ2-1, the V gene TRBV5-8; D is tentatively TRBD1 or TRBD2 (5 bases each). V was clipped by 2 bases and J by 8 bases, with 23 bases between them. This CDR3 has 17 amino acids. In germline, CDR1 is SGHTS, CDR2 YDEGEE. The chain's CDR3 is CASSLRTGTPEGDEQFF. The CDR3, as DNA: TGTGCCAGCAGCTTACGAACCGGGACCCCGGAAGGCGATGAGCAGTTCTTC.

V is TRBV6-6 and J is TRBJ2-2, with D tentatively TRBD2 (5 bases). The germline V gene has CDR1 MNHNY and CDR2 SVGAGI (reference sequence). This CDR3 has 15 amino acids. Trimming left V 7 bases short and J 1 base short, with 13 bases between. CDR3 DNA sequence: TGTGCCAGCACCCTACGAGGGTTGAACACCGGGGAGCTGTTTTTT. Amino acid sequence: CASTLRGLNTGELFF.

The gene calls are TRBV6-4 and TRBJ2-3, with D perhaps TRBD1 (6 bases). V gave up 5 bases and J gave up 0 bases, with 15 bases separating them. CDR1 and CDR2 (germline): MRHNA, SNTAGT. The CDR3 is 16 residues long. CDR3 coding DNA: TGTGCCAGCAGTCTGATCGTTACAGGGAGCACAGATACGCAGTATTTT. As protein: CASSLIVTGSTDTQYF.

The chain links TRBV7-2 to TRBJ1-1, with 9 bases lining up with TRBD1. The V gene end was trimmed by 2 bases and the J gene end by 4 bases; junction bases not matched to a gene: 5. The CDR3 runs to 15 residues. Germline CDR1 is SGHTA and CDR2 is FQGNSA. The CDR3 DNA is TGTGCCAGCAGCTTACTTACAGGGGGCGTCACTGAAGCTTTCTTT. Protein sequence: CASSLLTGGVTEAFF.

The chain recombines TRBV27 with TRBJ1-6; 12 bases are a match to TRBD1. This CDR3 region has 17 residues. Trimming removed 5 bases from V and 7 bases from J; junction bases left unmatched: 9. The V gene's germline CDR1 is MNHEY and CDR2 SMNVEV (reference sequence). CDR3 nucleotides: TGTGCCAGCAGTCTAACCGGGACAGGGGGCCGGAATTCACCCCTCCACTTT. Protein: CASSLTGTGGRNSPLHF.

The chain links TRBV19 to TRBJ1-5; possible D gene TRBD1, 6 bases. The germline V gene encodes CDR1 LNHDA and CDR2 SQIVND (reference sequence). Trimming removed 2 bases at V and 6 bases at J, with 17 bases between. The CDR3 runs to 16 residues. This chain's CDR3 is CASSIWGRGGGQPQHF. Here the CDR3 DNA reads TGTGCCAGTAGTATATGGGGACGAGGGGGAGGTCAGCCCCAGCATTTT. Drawing the rest from reference TRBV19 and TRBJ1-5, the complete variable domain is DGGITQSPKYLFRKEGQNVTLSCEQNLNHDAMYWYRQDPGQGLRLIYYSQIVNDFQKGDIAEGYSVSREKKESFPLTVTSAQKNPTAFYLCASSIWGRGGGQPQHFGDGTRLSIL.

For the CDR3, the DNA is TGTGCCAGCAGCGGACTAGCGGGGGACCAAGAGACCCAGTACTTC. Translation: CASSGLAGDQETQYF. The chain employs TRBV2 and TRBJ2-5, with 13 bases lining up with TRBD2. The CDR3 is 15 amino acids. The junction had 1 base not matched to a gene; V was cut back by 6 bases and J by 0 bases. Germline CDR1 and CDR2: SNHLY and FYNNEI.

This clone was observed a few times. The J gene is TRBJ2-1, the V gene TRBV19; no definite D call. Trimming took 10 bases from V and 6 from J, leaving 19 bases between them. CDR1 is LNHDA, CDR2 SQIVND, per germline (reference sequence). This CDR3 is 14 amino acids long. The CDR3 coding sequence is TGTGCCACCAAAGCCGGCGAAGCCTCCAATGAGCAGTTCTTC. Translating gives CATKAGEASNEQFF.

This clone was detected only once. This chain connects TRBV6-5 to TRBJ2-7, with no clear D. The germline V gene encodes CDR1 MNHEY and CDR2 SVGAGI. This CDR3 is 14 amino acids long. The V end was cut by 8 bases, the J end by 2 bases, with 16 bases between. CDR3 in amino acids: CASSRGRDPYEQYF. DNA for the CDR3: TGTGCCAGCTCCCGAGGTCGTGACCCCTACGAGCAGTACTTC.

The V gene is TRBV7-3, the J gene TRBJ2-1, with 9 bases identical to TRBD2. Germline V gene lookup returns CDR1 SGHTA and CDR2 FQGTGA. After removal of 4 bases from V and 6 bases from J, the junction contained 10 bases not matched to a gene. This CDR3 is built from 16 residues. CDR3 in amino acids: CASSSPGLAGINEQFF. CDR3 nucleotides: TGTGCCAGCAGCTCCCCGGGACTAGCCGGCATCAATGAGCAGTTCTTC.

The chain employs TRBV5-1 and TRBJ2-7, with D uncertain. Germline V CDR1 and CDR2: SGHRS, YFSETQ. Trimming removed 4 bases from V and 2 bases from J, with 16 bases in between. The CDR3 contains 15 residues. The CDR3: CASSRNEDTTYEQYF. In DNA, the CDR3 is TGCGCCAGCAGCCGTAACGAAGACACTACCTACGAGCAGTACTTC.

V and J are TRBV5-8 and TRBJ2-1, with no clear D. The CDR3 spans 13 residues. The germline gives CDR1 SGHTS, CDR2 YDEGEE. Between the trimmed V and J ends, which lost 1 base and 4 bases, there was a span of 6 bases. The chain's CDR3 is CASSLTAYNEQFF. The CDR3 DNA reads as TGTGCCAGCAGCTTGACAGCATACAATGAGCAGTTCTTC.

The chain is built from TRBV11-2 and TRBJ2-1; 7 positions match TRBD2. The CDR3 extends over 14 amino acids. V was clipped by 1 base and J by 4 bases; unmatched bases: 1. Germline V gene lookup returns CDR1 SGHAT and CDR2 FQNNGV. Here the CDR3 DNA reads TGTGCCAGCAGCTTAGCGGGGGGTTACAATGAGCAGTTCTTC. Amino acid sequence: CASSLAGGYNEQFF. The full variable domain, in which reference TRBV11-2 and TRBJ2-1 provide the parts outside the CDR3, is EAGVAQSPRYKIIEKRQSVAFWCNPISGHATLYWYQQILGQGPKLLIQFQNNGVVDDSQLPKDRFSAERLKGVDSTLKIQPAKLEDSAVYLCASSLAGGYNEQFFGPGTRLTVL.

This clone was counted once. The gene calls are TRBV2 and TRBJ2-7; TRBD1 aligns across 9 bases. Unmatched junction bases numbered 6, after V lost 6 bases and J lost 3 bases. This CDR3 comprises 14 residues. CDR1 is SNHLY, CDR2 FYNNEI, per germline. CDR3 sequence: CASRYKTGGYEQYF. DNA of the CDR3: TGTGCCAGCAGATATAAGACAGGGGGCTACGAGCAGTACTTC.

The genes are TRBV9 and TRBJ1-5; no clear D gene. V lost 3 bases to trimming and J lost 0 bases, with 10 bases between them. This CDR3 region has 15 residues. Germline V gene data show CDR1 as SGDLS and CDR2 as YYNGEE. CDR3 DNA: TGTGCCAGCAGCGAACGGGCCGATAGCAATCAGCCCCAGCATTTT. Its protein is CASSERADSNQPQHF.

The chain has TRBV30 and TRBJ2-7; D is undetermined. V gave up 5 bases and J gave up 6 bases, with 11 bases separating them. This CDR3 region has 11 residues. The germline V gene has CDR1 GTSNPN and CDR2 SVGIG (reference sequence). In nucleotides, the CDR3 is TGTGCCTGGTCAAGGGTGTCCGAGCAGTACTTC. Its translation: CAWSRVSEQYF.

CDR3 nucleotides: TGTGCCACCAGTGACCTGGACAGGGCCGGGGCCAACGTCCTGACTTTC. It translates to CATSDLDRAGANVLTF. This chain connects TRBV24-1 to TRBJ2-6, with TRBD1 identical over 8 bases. The CDR3 totals 16 residues. Germline V gene sequence: CDR1 KGHDR, CDR2 SFDVKD. With V trimmed by 4 bases and J by 4 bases, 5 bases remained unmatched.

The chain couples TRBV7-2 to TRBJ2-2; D remains ambiguous. Germline loops: CDR1 SGHTA, CDR2 FQGNSA. V was cut by 1 base and J by 3 bases, with 6 bases left in between. The CDR3 sequence is 14 residues long. The CDR3, as DNA: TGTGCCAGCAGCTTAGGTTCCTACACCGGGGAGCTGTTTTTT. Translated, it gives CASSLGSYTGELFF.

The CDR3 region is CASGGGARSNQPQHF. CDR3 in DNA: TGTGCCAGCGGGGGAGGGGCAAGGAGCAATCAGCCCCAGCATTTT. The chain has TRBV19 and TRBJ1-5, with D possibly being TRBD1 (5 bases). Trimming left V 9 bases short and J 1 base short, with 16 bases between. This CDR3 is 15 amino acids long. Germline V lookup: CDR1 LNHDA, CDR2 SQIVND (reference sequence).

The chain joins TRBV4-2 to TRBJ2-7; a possible D gene is TRBD1 (5 bases). The V gene's germline CDR1 is LGHNA and CDR2 YNFKEQ. This CDR3 region has 15 residues. V was shortened by 4 bases and J by 1 base, with 14 bases between the two germline ends. The CDR3 is CASSPAEQGSYEQYF. CDR3 sequence (DNA): TGTGCCAGCAGCCCGGCCGAGCAGGGATCCTACGAGCAGTACTTC.

This chain uses TRBV7-3 with TRBJ2-5, with D perhaps assigned TRBD1 or TRBD2 (5 bases each). The V end was cut by 3 bases, the J end by 0 bases, with 11 bases between. Germline V gene sequence: CDR1 SGHTA, CDR2 FQGTGA. The length of the CDR3 is 15 residues. CDR3 sequence: CASSFSPGHQETQYF. The CDR3, as DNA: TGTGCCAGCAGCTTTTCTCCGGGACACCAAGAGACCCAGTACTTC. Combining the CDR3 with reference TRBV7-3 and TRBJ2-5 gives the whole variable domain GAGVSQTPSNKVTEKGKYVELRCDPISGHTALYWYRQSLGQGPEFLIYFQGTGAADDSGLPNDRFFAVRPEGSVSTLKIQRTERGDSAVYLCASSFSPGHQETQYFGPGTRLLVL.

This clone was counted a few times. This rearrangement joins TRBV5-1 to TRBJ2-2, with 8 nucleotides matching TRBD1. CDR1 and CDR2 from the germline V gene are SGHRS and YFSETQ. This CDR3 comprises 15 residues. V lost 4 bases and J lost 2; bases outside the gene matches: 4. CDR3: CASSEGQANTGELFF. CDR3 DNA sequence: TGCGCCAGCAGCGAGGGACAGGCAAACACCGGGGAGCTGTTTTTT.

In regard to this clone: Other nucleotide sequences in the sample specify the same CDR3. The J gene is TRBJ1-2, the V gene TRBV6-5; 7 nucleotides agree with TRBD1. After removal of 6 bases from V and 7 bases from J, the junction contained 5 bases not matched to a gene. Germline lookup yields CDR1 MNHEY and CDR2 SVGAGI. The length of the CDR3 is 12 residues. CDR3 in amino acids: CASRRQGGGYTF. The CDR3 DNA follows: TGTGCCAGCAGGCGACAGGGCGGTGGCTACACCTTC.

The chain is built from TRBV28 and TRBJ2-3; 7 bases are shared with TRBD2. Per germline, CDR1 MDHEN and CDR2 SYDVKM. V trimming: 5 bases; J trimming: 1 base; junction bases outside the gene matches: 9. The CDR3 runs to 16 residues. Written as DNA, the CDR3 is TGTGCCAGCAGTCCGCTAGCGGAGAGGGGCACAGATACGCAGTATTTT. Its translation is CASSPLAERGTDTQYF.

This chain connects TRBV29-1 to TRBJ2-1; 8 bases are shared with TRBD2. The length of the CDR3 is 16 residues. Unmatched junction bases numbered 5, after V lost 1 base and J lost 0 bases. Germline V gene data show CDR1 as SQVTM and CDR2 as ANQGSEA. The DNA of the CDR3 is TGCAGCGTTGAAGTGGGCAGCGGGAGCTCCTACAATGAGCAGTTCTTC. Its protein is CSVEVGSGSSYNEQFF.

J is TRBJ2-2 and V is TRBV6-6; TRBD2 agrees at 8 bases. Looked up from germline, CDR1 is MNHNY and CDR2 is SVGAGI (reference sequence). CDR3 length: 15 amino acids. J was trimmed by 7 bases and V by 6 bases; bases with no gene match: 10. Here the CDR3 DNA reads TGTGCCAGCAGCTCCCGGCGGGGGGCTGACGGGGAGCTGTTTTTT. Its translation: CASSSRRGADGELFF.